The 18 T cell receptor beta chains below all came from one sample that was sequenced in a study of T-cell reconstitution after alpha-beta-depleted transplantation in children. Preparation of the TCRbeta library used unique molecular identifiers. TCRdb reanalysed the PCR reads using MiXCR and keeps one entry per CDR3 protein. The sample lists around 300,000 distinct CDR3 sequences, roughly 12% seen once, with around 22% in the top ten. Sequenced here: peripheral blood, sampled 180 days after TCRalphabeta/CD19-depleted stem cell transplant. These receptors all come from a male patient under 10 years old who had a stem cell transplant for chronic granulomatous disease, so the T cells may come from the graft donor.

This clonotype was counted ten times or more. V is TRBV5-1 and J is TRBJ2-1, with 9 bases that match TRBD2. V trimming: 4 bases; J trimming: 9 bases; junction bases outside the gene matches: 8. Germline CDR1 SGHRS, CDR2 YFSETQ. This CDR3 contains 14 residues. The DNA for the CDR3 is TGCGCCAGCAGCCGGGTAGCGGGAGTTGGTGAGCAGTTCTTC. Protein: CASSRVAGVGEQFF.

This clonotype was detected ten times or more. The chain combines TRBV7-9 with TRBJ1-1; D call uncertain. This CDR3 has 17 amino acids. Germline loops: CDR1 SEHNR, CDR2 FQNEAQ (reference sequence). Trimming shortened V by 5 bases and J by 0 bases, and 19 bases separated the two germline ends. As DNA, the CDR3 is TGTGCCAGCAGCCCCGGACCCGGGTCGAACATGAACACTGAAGCTTTCTTT. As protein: CASSPGPGSNMNTEAFF.

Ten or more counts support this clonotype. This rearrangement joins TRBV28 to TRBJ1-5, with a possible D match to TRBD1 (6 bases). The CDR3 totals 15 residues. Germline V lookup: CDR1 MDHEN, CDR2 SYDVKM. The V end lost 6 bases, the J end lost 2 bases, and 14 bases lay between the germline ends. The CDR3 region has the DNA TGTGCCAGCAGGTCACAGGGTTACCGCAATCAGCCCCAGCATTTT. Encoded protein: CASRSQGYRNQPQHF.

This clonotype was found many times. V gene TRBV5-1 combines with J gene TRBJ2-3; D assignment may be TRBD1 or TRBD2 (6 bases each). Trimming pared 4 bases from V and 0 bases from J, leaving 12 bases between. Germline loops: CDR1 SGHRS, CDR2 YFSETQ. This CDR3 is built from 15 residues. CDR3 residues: CASSGGTTSTDTQYF. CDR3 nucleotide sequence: TGCGCCAGCAGCGGAGGGACAACTAGCACAGATACGCAGTATTTT.

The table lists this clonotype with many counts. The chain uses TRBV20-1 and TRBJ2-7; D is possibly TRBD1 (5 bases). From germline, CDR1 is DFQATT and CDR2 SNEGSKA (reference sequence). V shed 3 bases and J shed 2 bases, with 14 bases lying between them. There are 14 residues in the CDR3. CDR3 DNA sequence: TGCAGTGCTAGTCCGACAGTGAGCACCTACGAGCAGTACTTC. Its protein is CSASPTVSTYEQYF.

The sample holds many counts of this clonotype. CDR3 region: CSVGNRGWGTDTQYF. The DNA for the CDR3 is TGCAGCGTTGGAAACAGGGGATGGGGCACAGATACGCAGTATTTT. V usage is TRBV29-1 and J usage is TRBJ2-3; 7 positions match TRBD1. This CDR3 contains 15 residues. Trimming cost V 4 bases and J 1 base; bases outside gene matches: 8. Germline CDR1 and CDR2: SQVTM and ANQGSEA.

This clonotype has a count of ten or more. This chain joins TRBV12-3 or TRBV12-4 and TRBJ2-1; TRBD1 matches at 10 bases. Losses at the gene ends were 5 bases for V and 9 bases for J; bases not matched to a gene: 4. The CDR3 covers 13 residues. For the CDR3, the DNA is TGTGCCAGCAGTCCGACAGGGGGCGGTGAGCAGTTCTTC. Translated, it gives CASSPTGGGEQFF.

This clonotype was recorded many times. In DNA, the CDR3 is TGTGCCAGCAGCCCGGGACAGGGGAGCACAGATACGCAGTATTTT. This encodes CASSPGQGSTDTQYF. The chain carries TRBV7-3 and TRBJ2-3; 10 bases are a match to TRBD1. The CDR3 is 15 residues long. V lost 5 bases, J lost 0 bases, and 2 bases stayed unmatched. Per the germline V gene, CDR1 is SGHTA and CDR2 is FQGTGA.

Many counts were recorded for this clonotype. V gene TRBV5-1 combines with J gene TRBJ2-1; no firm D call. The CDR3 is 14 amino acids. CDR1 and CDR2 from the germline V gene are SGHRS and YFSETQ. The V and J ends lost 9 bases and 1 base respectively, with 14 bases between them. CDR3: CATKDQPSYNEQFF. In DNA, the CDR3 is TGCGCCACCAAGGACCAACCTTCCTACAATGAGCAGTTCTTC.

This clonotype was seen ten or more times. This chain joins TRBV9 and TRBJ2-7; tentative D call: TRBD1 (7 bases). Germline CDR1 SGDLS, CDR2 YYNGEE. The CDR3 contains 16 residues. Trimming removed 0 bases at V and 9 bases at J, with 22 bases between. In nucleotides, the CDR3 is TGTGCCAGCAGCGTAGGCGGGACAGCCTCCTACGAAGGGCAGTACTTC. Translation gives CASSVGGTASYEGQYF.

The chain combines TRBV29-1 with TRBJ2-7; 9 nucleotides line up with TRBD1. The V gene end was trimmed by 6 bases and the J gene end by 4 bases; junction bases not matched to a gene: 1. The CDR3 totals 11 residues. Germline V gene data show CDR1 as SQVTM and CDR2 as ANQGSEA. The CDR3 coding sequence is TGCAGCGTAGGGACAGGGTACGAGCAGTACTTC. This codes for CSVGTGYEQYF.

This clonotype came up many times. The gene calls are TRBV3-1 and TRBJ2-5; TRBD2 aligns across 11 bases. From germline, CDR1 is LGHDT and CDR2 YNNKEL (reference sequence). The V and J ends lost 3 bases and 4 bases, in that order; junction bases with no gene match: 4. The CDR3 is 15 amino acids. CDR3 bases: TGTGCCAGCAGCCAGGTAGCGGGGGGGCTAGAGACCCAGTACTTC. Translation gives CASSQVAGGLETQYF.

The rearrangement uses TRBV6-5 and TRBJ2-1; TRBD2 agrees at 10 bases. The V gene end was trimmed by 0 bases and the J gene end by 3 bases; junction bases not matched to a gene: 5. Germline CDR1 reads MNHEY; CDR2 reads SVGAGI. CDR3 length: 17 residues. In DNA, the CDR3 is TGTGCCAGCAGTTACTCGGCTAGCGGGAGAGACTACAATGAGCAGTTCTTC. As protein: CASSYSASGRDYNEQFF.

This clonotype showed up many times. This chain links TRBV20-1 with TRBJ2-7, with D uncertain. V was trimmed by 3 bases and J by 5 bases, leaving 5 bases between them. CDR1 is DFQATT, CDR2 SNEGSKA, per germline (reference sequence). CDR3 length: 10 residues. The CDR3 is CSASRDEQYF. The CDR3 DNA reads TGCAGTGCTAGTAGGGACGAGCAGTACTTC.

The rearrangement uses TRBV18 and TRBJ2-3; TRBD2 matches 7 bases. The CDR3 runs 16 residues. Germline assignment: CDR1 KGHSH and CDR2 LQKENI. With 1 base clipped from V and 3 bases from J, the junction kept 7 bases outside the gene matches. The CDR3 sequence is CASSPLPSGKTDTQYF. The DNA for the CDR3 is TGTGCCAGCTCACCACTCCCAAGCGGGAAAACAGATACGCAGTATTTT.

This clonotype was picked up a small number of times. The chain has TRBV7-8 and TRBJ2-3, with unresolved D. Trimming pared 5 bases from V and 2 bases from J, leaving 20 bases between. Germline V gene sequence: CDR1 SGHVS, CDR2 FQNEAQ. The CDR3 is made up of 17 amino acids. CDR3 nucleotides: TGTGCCAGCAGCCACCTCTTTTTTCAGCCTAACACAGATACGCAGTATTTT. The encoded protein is CASSHLFFQPNTDTQYF.

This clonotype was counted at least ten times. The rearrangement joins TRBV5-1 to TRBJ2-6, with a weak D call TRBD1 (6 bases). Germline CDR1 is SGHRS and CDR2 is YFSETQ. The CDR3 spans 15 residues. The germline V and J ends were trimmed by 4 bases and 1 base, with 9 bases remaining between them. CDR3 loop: CASSRTESGANVLTF. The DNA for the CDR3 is TGCGCCAGCAGCCGGACAGAATCTGGGGCCAACGTCCTGACTTTC.

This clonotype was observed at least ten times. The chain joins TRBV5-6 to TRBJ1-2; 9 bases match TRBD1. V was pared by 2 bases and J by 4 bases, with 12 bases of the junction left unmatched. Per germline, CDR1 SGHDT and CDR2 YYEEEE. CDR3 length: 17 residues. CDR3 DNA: TGTGCCAGCAGCTTCTCCGGGACAGGGCGAGTCGTCTATGGCTACACCTTC. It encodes CASSFSGTGRVVYGYTF.